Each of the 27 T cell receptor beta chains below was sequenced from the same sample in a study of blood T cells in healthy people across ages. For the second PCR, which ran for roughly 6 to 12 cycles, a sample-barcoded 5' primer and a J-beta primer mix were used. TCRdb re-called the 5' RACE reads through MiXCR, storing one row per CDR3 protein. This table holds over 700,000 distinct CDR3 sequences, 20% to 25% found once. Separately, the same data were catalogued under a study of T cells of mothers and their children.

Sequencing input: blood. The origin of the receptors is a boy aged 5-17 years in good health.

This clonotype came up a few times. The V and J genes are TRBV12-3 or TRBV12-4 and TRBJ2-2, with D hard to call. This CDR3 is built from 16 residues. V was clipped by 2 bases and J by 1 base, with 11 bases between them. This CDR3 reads CASSLRRPLNTGELFF. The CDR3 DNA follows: TGTGCCAGCAGTTTAAGGCGGCCCTTGAACACCGGGGAGCTGTTTTTT.

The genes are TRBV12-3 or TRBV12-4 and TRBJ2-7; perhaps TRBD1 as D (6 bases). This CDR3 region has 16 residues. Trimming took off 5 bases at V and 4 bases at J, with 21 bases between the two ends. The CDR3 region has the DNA TGTGCCAGCAGTCCTCCCCGACAGGAAGGGAGATACGAGCAGTACTTC. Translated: CASSPPRQEGRYEQYF.

CDR3 residues: CSGGRSTGEQYF. CDR3 bases: TGCAGCGGTGGACGGAGTACAGGCGAGCAGTACTTC. The chain carries TRBV29-1 and TRBJ2-7, with D possibly being TRBD1 (5 bases). Looked up from germline, CDR1 is SQVTM and CDR2 is ANQGSEA. V shed 7 bases and J shed 6 bases, with 16 bases lying between them. This CDR3 region has 12 residues.

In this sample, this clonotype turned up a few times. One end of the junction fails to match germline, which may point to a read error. The CDR3 DNA follows: TGTGCCGGCAGTGTCTTCGGATCCCCGAATGTCGGCTATGGCTACACCTTC. This codes for CAGSVFGSPNVGYGYTF. The chain links TRBV6-1 to TRBJ1-2; D unclear. The CDR3 spans 17 residues. The germline V gene encodes CDR1 MNHNS and CDR2 SASEGT.

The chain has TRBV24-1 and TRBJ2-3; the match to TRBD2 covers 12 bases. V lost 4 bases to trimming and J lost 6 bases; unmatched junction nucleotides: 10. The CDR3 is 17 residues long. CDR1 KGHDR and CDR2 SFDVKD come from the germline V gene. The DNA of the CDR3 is TGTGCCACCAGTGACGGGCGACTAGCGGGAGAGAGGGATACGCAGTATTTT. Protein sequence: CATSDGRLAGERDTQYF.

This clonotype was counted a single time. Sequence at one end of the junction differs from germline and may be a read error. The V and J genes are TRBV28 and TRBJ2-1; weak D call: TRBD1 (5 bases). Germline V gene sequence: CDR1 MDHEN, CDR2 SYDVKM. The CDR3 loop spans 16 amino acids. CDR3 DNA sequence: TGTGCCAGCAGTTTATCGGACACCCGCTCCTACAACGAGCAGTTCTTC. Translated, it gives CASSLSDTRSYNEQFF.

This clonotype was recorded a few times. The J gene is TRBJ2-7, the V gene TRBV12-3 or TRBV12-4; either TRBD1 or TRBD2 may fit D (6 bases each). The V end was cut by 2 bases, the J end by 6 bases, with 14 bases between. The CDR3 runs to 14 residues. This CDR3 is CASSLSQGRSEQYF. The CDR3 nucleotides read TGTGCCAGCAGTTTATCGCAGGGGAGGTCCGAGCAGTACTTC.

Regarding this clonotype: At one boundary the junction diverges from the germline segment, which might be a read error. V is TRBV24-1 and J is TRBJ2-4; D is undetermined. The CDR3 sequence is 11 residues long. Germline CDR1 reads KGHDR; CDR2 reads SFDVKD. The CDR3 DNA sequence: TGTGCCTCCAGTGATTTACAGCACCAGTACTTC. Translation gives CASSDLQHQYF.

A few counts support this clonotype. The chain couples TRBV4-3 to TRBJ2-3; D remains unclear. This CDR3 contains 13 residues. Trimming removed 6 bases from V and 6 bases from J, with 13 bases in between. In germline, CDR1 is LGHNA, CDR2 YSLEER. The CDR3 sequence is CASRAPLGDTQYF. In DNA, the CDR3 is TGCGCCAGCAGGGCACCTCTGGGGGATACGCAGTATTTT.

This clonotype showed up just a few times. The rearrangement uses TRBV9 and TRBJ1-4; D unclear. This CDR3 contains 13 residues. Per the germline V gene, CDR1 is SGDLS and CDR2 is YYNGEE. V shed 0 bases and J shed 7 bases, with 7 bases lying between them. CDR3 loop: CASSVDSGEKLFF. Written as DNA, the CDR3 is TGTGCCAGCAGCGTAGATTCGGGTGAAAAACTGTTTTTT.

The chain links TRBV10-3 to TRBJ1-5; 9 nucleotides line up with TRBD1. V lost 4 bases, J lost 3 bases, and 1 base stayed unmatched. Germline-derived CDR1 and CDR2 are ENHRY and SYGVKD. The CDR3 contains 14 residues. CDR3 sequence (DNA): TGTGCCATCAGTGGGGACAGGGACAATCAGCCCCAGCATTTT. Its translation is CAISGDRDNQPQHF.

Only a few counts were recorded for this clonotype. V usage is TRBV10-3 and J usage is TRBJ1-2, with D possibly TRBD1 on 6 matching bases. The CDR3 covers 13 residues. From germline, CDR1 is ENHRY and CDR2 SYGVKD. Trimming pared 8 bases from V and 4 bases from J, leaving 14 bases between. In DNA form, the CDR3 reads TGTGCCATCTTAAGACAGGACCCCTATGGCTACACCTTC. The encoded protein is CAILRQDPYGYTF.

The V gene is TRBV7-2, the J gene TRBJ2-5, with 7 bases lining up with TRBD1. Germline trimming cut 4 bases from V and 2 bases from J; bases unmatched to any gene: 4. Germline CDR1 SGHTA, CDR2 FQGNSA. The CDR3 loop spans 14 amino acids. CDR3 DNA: TGTGCCAGCAGCTCAGGACAGGATCAAGAGACCCAGTACTTC. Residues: CASSSGQDQETQYF.

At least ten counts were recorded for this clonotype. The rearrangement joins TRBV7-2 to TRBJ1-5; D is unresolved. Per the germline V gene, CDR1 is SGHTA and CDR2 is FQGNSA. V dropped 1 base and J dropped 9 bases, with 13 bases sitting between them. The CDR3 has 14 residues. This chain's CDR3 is CASSLGGPEWPQHF. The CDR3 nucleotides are TGTGCCAGCAGCTTAGGAGGGCCTGAATGGCCCCAGCATTTT.

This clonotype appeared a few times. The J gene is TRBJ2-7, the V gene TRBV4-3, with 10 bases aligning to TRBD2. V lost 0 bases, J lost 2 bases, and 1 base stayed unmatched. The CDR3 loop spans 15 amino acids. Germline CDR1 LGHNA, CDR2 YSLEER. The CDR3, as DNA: TGCGCCAGCAGCCAAGAAGCGGGGGGGCCCTACGAGCAGTACTTC. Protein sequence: CASSQEAGGPYEQYF.

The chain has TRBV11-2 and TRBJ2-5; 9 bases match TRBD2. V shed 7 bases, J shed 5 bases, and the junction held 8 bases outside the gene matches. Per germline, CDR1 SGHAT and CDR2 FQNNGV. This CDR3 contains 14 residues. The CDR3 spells CASNPVGLAETQYF. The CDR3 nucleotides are TGTGCCAGCAACCCCGTTGGACTAGCGGAGACCCAGTACTTC.

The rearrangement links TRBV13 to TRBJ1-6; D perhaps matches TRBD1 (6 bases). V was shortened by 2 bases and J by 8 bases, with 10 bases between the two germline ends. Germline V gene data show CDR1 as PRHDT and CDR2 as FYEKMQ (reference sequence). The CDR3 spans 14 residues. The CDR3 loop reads CASSLNRVHSPLHF. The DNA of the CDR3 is TGTGCCAGCAGCTTAAACAGGGTTCATTCACCCCTCCACTTT. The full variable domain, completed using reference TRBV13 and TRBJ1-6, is AAGVIQSPRHLIKEKRETATLKCYPIPRHDTVYWYQQGPGQDPQFLISFYEKMQSDKGSIPDRFSAQQFSDYHSELNMSSLELGDSALYFCASSLNRVHSPLHFGNGTRLTVT.

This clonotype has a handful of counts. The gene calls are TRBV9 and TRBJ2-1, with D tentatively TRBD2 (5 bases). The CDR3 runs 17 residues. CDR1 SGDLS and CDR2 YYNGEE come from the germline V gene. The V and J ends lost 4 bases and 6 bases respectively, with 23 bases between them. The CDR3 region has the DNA TGTGCCAGCAGCCCCCGGTCCCCAGCGGCCAGGTCCAATGAGCAGTTCTTC. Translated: CASSPRSPAARSNEQFF.

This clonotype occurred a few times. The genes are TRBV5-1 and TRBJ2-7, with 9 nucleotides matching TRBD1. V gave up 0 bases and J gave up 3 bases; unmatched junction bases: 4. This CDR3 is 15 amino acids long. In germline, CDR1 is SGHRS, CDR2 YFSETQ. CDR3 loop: CASSLVPGQGYEQYF. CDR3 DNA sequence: TGCGCCAGCAGCTTGGTCCCGGGACAGGGCTACGAGCAGTACTTC.

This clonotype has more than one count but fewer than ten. The CDR3 spells CASVSGRQENKNIQYF. The DNA for the CDR3 is TGTGCCAGCGTATCAGGGCGGCAGGAAAACAAAAACATTCAGTACTTC. The V and J genes are TRBV7-2 and TRBJ2-4; possibly TRBD1 for D (5 bases). This CDR3 spans 16 amino acids. V shed 8 bases and J shed 3 bases, with 20 bases lying between them. The germline CDR1 and CDR2 sequences are SGHTA and FQGNSA.

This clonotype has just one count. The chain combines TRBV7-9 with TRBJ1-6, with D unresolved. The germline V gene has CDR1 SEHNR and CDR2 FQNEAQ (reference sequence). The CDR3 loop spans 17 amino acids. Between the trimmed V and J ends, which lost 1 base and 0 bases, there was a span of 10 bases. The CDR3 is CASSLVSPSSYNSPLHF. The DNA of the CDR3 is TGTGCCAGCAGCTTAGTTTCGCCAAGCTCCTATAATTCACCCCTCCACTTT.

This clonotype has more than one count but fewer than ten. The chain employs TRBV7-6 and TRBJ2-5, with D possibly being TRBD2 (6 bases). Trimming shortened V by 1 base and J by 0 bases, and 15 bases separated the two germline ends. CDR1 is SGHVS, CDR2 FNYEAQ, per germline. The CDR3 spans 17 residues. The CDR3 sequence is CASSLDTGGKYQETQYF. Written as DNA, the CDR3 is TGTGCCAGCAGCTTAGATACCGGGGGAAAGTACCAAGAGACCCAGTACTTC. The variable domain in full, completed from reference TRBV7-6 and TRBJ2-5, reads GAGVSQSPRYKVTKRGQDVALRCDPISGHVSLYWYRQALGQGPEFLTYFNYEAQQDKSGLPNDRFSAERPEGSISTLTIQRTEQRDSAMYRCASSLDTGGKYQETQYFGPGTRLLVL.

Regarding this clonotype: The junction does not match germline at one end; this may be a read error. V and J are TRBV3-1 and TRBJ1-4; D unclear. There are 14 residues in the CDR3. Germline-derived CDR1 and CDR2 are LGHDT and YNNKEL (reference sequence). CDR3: CASSQAPSGQPPIF. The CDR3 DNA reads TGTGCCAGCAGCCAAGCCCCCTCCGGGCAGCCCCCCATTTTT.

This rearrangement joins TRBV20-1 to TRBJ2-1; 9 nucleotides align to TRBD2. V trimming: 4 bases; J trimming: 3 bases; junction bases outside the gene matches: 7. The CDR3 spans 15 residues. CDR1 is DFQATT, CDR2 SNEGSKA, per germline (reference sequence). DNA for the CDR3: TGCAGTGCTACCATAGCGGGAGAATACTACAATGAGCAGTTCTTC. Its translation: CSATIAGEYYNEQFF.

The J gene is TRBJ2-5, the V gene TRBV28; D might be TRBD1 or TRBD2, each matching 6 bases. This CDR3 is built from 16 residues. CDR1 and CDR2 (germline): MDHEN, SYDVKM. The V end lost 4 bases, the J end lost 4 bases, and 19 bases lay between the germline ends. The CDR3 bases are TGTGCCAGCAGTTACCTGGGGGGCCAGGGGAGAGAGACCCAGTACTTC. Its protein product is CASSYLGGQGRETQYF.

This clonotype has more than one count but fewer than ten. CDR3 bases: TGTGTCCCAGCCCATCAGTTTTACGAGCAGTACTTC. This gives the protein CVPAHQFYEQYF. The V call is TRBV25-1, the J call TRBJ2-7; D call uncertain. The length of the CDR3 is 12 residues. Per germline, CDR1 MGHDK and CDR2 SYGVNS.

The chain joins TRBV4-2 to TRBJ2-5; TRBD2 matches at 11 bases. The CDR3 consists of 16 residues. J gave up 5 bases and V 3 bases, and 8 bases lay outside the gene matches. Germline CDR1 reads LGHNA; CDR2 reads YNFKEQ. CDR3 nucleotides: TGTGCCAGCAGCCAGGAAACTAGCGGGAGTTATGAGACCCAGTACTTC. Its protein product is CASSQETSGSYETQYF.